This T cell receptor beta chain was captured in a study of cytotoxic CD8 clonotypes in ibrutinib-treated CLL. At the level of the study: Average yields of 255,043 productive templates and tens of thousands of productive rearrangements characterized the samples.

Germline V gives CDR1 GTSNPN, CDR2 SVGIG (reference sequence). Trimming cost V 5 bases and J 0 bases, with 8 bases left between them. The CDR3 has 12 amino acids. General study points: Public clonotypes were seen rarely and were contracted or stable on treatment. Whereas clonality rose at ibrutinib response, it declined toward baseline at progression.

The data were produced by immunoSEQ multiplex PCR, yet TCRdb's version contains in-frame clones alone and is incomplete. This sample carries 200,000 or so clones, 70% to 75% of them seen once, and the ten largest clones take roughly 5.8%. A word on this clone: The target antigen is unknown.

The specimen was PBMCs, collected after 12 months of ibrutinib treatment. The chain recombines TRBV30 with TRBJ2-7; D remains unclear. The receptor comes from a human donor with chronic lymphocytic leukemia. CDR3 amino acids: CAWGRYSYEQYF. For the CDR3, the DNA is TGTGCCTGGGGAAGGTACTCCTACGAGCAGTACTTC. Supplemented by reference TRBV30 and TRBJ2-7, the full variable domain reads SQTIHQWPATLVQPVGSPLSLECTVEGTSNPNLYWYRQAAGRGLQLLFYSVGIGQISSEVPQNLSASRPQDRQFILSSKKLLLSDSGFYLCAWGRYSYEQYFGPGTRLTVT.